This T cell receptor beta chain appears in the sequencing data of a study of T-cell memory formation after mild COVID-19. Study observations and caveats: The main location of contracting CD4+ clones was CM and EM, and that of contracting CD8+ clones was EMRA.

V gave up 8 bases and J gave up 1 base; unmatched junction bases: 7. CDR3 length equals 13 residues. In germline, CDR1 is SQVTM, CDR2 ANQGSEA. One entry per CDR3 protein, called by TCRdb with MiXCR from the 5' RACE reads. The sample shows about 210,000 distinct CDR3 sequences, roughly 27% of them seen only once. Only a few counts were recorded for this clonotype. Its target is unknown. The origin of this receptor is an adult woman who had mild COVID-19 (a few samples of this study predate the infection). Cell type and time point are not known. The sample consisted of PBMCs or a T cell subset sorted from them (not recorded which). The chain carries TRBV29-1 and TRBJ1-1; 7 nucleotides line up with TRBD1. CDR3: CSPVGGPNTEAFF. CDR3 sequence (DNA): TGCAGCCCGGTAGGGGGCCCGAACACTGAAGCTTTCTTT.